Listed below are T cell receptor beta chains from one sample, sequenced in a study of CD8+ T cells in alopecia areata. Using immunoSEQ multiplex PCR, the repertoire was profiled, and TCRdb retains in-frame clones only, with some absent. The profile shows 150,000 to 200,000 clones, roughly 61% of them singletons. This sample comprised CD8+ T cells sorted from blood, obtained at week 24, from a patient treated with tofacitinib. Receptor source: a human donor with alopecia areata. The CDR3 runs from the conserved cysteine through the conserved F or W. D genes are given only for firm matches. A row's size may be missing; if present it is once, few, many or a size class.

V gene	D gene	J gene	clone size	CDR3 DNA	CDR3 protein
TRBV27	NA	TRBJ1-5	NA	TGTGCCAGCAGTTTAGCCATAAATCAGCCCCAGCATTTT	CASSLAINQPQHF
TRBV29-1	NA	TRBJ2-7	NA	TGCAGCGTTGTGGGGCGGGACGAGCAGTACTTC	CSVVGRDEQYF
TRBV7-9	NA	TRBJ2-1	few	TGTGCCAGCAGCAAAAATGAGCAGTTCTTC	CASSKNEQFF
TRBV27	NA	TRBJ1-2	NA	TGTGCCAGCAGTTTAGGAACAGGGATGAGTGGCTACACCTTC	CASSLGTGMSGYTF
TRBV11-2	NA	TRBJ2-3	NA	TGTGCCAGCAGTCTTTGGGGTGGTACGCAGTATTTT	CASSLWGGTQYF
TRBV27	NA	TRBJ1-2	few	TGTGCCAGCAGTCCACGCGGGTATGGCTACACCTTC	CASSPRGYGYTF
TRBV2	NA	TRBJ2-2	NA	TGTGCCAGCAGTGAGTTCTCCGGCGCGGGCGGGGAGCTGTTTTTT	CASSEFSGAGGELFF
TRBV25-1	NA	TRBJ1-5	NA	TGTGCCAGCAGTGAAACGGGGTCGGATCAGCCCCAGCATTTT	CASSETGSDQPQHF
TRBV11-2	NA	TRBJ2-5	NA	TGTGCCAGCAGCTCCTATTTGGAGACCCAGTACTTC	CASSSYLETQYF
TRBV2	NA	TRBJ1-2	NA	TGTGCCAGCAGTGAAGCGCTTTTAGGCCTATCCTATGGCTACACCTTC	CASSEALLGLSYGYTF
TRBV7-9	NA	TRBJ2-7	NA	TGTGCCAGCAGCTCCCCCTCCTACGAGCAGTACTTC	CASSSPSYEQYF
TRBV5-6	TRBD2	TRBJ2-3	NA	TGTGCCAGCAGCTTGGGGACTAGCGGGTCAGATACGCAGTATTTT	CASSLGTSGSDTQYF
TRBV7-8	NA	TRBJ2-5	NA	TGTGCCAGCAGCTCAACCCAAGAGACCCAGTACTTC	CASSSTQETQYF
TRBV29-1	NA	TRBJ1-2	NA	TGCAGCGTTCCCTCACGGGGATCTGTCTACGGCTACACCTTC	CSVPSRGSVYGYTF
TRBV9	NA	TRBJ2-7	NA	TGTGCCAGCAGCCTCGGGACCTCTGACGAGCAGTACTTC	CASSLGTSDEQYF
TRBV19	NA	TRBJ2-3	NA	TGTGCCAGTAGTCCCCGGCCTCGAGGTACGCAGTATTTT	CASSPRPRGTQYF
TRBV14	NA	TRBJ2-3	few	TGTGCCAGCAGCCAAGTTTCGGGGGCAGATACGCAGTATTTT	CASSQVSGADTQYF
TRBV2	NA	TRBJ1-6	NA	TGTGCCAGCACAGAGATGCAGCAAAATTCACCCCTCCACTTT	CASTEMQQNSPLHF
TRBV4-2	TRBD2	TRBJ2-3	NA	TGTGCCAGCAGCCCCCACCTCATTAGCGGGGGGCGCACAGATACGCAGTATTTT	CASSPHLISGGRTDTQYF
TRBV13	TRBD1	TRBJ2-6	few	TGTGCCAGCAGCTTAGGGACAGGGGGACCTGGGGCCAACGTCCTGACTTTC	CASSLGTGGPGANVLTF
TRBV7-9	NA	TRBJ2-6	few	TGTGCCAGCAGCTTAACCATGACTCTTTCTGGGGCCAACGTCCTGACTTTC	CASSLTMTLSGANVLTF
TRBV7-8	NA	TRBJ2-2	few	TGTGCCAGCAGCTTCCCCCTTACGGGGACGGACACCGGGGAGCTGTTTTTT	CASSFPLTGTDTGELFF
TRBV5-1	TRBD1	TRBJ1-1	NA	TGCGCCAGCAGCTTACCCCCCCCCGCTTACGGAGGGGGCGCTTGGAACACTGAAGCTTTCTTT	CASSLPPPAYGGGAWNTEAFF
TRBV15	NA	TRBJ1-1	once	TGTGCCACCAGCAGACCTGGTGTGAGCACTGAAGCTTTCTTT	CATSRPGVSTEAFF
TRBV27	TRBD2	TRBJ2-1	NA	TGTGCCAGCAGTTACCCGGGACTACCTTACAATGAGCAGTTCTTC	CASSYPGLPYNEQFF
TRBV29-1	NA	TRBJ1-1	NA	TGCAGCGTTGAAAGGGGTGGGGGCAGGTTGAACACTGAAGCTTTCTTT	CSVERGGGRLNTEAFF
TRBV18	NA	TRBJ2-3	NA	TGTGCCAGCTCACCACGGGGAGGCACAGATACGCAGTATTTT	CASSPRGGTDTQYF
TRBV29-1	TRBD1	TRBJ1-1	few	TGCAGCGGAGTCGACAGGGACCCTGAAGCTTTCTTT	CSGVDRDPEAFF
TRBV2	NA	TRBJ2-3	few	TGTGCCAGCTACAGAGAGAGCACAGATACGCAGTATTTT	CASYRESTDTQYF
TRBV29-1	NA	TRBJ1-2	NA	TGCAGCGTTGAAGATCGCGGCTATGGCTACACCTTC	CSVEDRGYGYTF
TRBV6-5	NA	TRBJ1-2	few	TGTGCCAGCAGTTACTCTGCGGGAAACTATGGCTACACCTTC	CASSYSAGNYGYTF
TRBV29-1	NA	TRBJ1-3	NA	TGCAGCGCATCGACGGGGAGCTCTGGAAACACCATATATTTT	CSASTGSSGNTIYF
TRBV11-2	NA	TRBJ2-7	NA	TGTGCCAGCAGCCCCTCGGCGGCCTACGAGCAGTACTTC	CASSPSAAYEQYF
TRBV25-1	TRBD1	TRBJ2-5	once	TGTGCCAGCAGTGAATCCCTAAGGGGGCAGGAGACCCAGTACTTC	CASSESLRGQETQYF
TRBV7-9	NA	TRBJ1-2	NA	TGTGCCAGCAGCTTATCACATGGGGGTAGTTTTGGCTACACCTTC	CASSLSHGGSFGYTF
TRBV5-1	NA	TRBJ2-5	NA	TGCGCCAGCAGCCTAAAAGAGACCCAGTACTTC	CASSLKETQYF
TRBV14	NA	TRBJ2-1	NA	TGTGCCAGCAGCCAAAACCCCAATGAGCAGTTCTTC	CASSQNPNEQFF
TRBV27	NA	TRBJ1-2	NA	TGTGCCAGCAGTAGGTTGGGGCGCGATGGCTACACCTTC	CASSRLGRDGYTF
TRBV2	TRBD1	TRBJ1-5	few	TGTGCCAGCAGTGCCTCCGACAGGGATTGGCAGCCCCAGCATTTT	CASSASDRDWQPQHF
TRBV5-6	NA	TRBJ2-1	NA	TGTGCCAGCTCTCCGGGGGTACTCTACAATGAGCAGTTCTTC	CASSPGVLYNEQFF
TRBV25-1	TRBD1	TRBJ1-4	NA	TGTGCCAGCAGTGAGGGACAGTCAACTAATGAAAAACTGTTTTTT	CASSEGQSTNEKLFF